These 4 T cell receptor beta chains were sequenced from one sample in a study of blood T cell repertoires in COVID-19. Profiled with immunoSEQ multiplex PCR; TCRdb holds only in-frame clones, not every one. The repertoire includes 320,000 or so clones, approximately 89% of them detected once, and about 5% sits in the top ten. Sequencing used PBMCs or T cells enriched from blood (not recorded which). Every receptor here comes from a man aged 25-40 years who had recovered from COVID-19.

The chain is built from TRBV19 and TRBJ1-2; TRBD1 aligns across 9 bases. The CDR3 spans 15 residues. The germline gives CDR1 LNHDA, CDR2 SQIVND (reference sequence). V was pared by 7 bases and J by 4 bases, with 10 bases of the junction left unmatched. CDR3 sequence reads: CASNVWTGVIYGYTF. CDR3 DNA: TGTGCCAGTAACGTATGGACAGGGGTCATCTATGGCTACACCTTC. Combining the CDR3 with reference TRBV19 and TRBJ1-2 gives the whole variable domain DGGITQSPKYLFRKEGQNVTLSCEQNLNHDAMYWYRQDPGQGLRLIYYSQIVNDFQKGDIAEGYSVSREKKESFPLTVTSAQKNPTAFYLCASNVWTGVIYGYTFGSGTRLTVV.

This clone appeared a few times. The chain couples TRBV20-1 to TRBJ1-2, with D tentatively TRBD1 (5 bases). V was clipped by 5 bases and J by 5 bases, with 9 bases between them. This CDR3 region has 11 residues. Germline V lookup: CDR1 DFQATT, CDR2 SNEGSKA (reference sequence). CDR3 residues: CSAGTQYGYTF. The CDR3, as DNA: TGCAGTGCTGGGACTCAATATGGCTACACCTTC.

This clone has a handful of counts. V usage is TRBV19 and J usage is TRBJ1-2; 7 nucleotides line up with TRBD1. The junction had 4 bases not matched to a gene; V was cut back by 1 base and J by 8 bases. Germline CDR1 reads LNHDA; CDR2 reads SQIVND (reference sequence). CDR3 size: 13 residues. In DNA form, the CDR3 reads TGTGCCAGTAGTATAGGGACAGGATACGGCTACACCTTC. This gives the protein CASSIGTGYGYTF. The variable domain in full, completed from reference TRBV19 and TRBJ1-2, reads DGGITQSPKYLFRKEGQNVTLSCEQNLNHDAMYWYRQDPGQGLRLIYYSQIVNDFQKGDIAEGYSVSREKKESFPLTVTSAQKNPTAFYLCASSIGTGYGYTFGSGTRLTVV.

The CDR3 here is CASSPRSGGPGNTIYF. The CDR3 DNA reads as TGCGCCAGCAGCCCTCGCTCAGGGGGACCTGGAAACACCATATATTTT. The chain carries TRBV5-1 and TRBJ1-3; TRBD1 matches 7 bases. V lost 4 bases and J lost 2; bases outside the gene matches: 9. The CDR3 runs to 16 residues. Germline V CDR1 and CDR2: SGHRS, YFSETQ.